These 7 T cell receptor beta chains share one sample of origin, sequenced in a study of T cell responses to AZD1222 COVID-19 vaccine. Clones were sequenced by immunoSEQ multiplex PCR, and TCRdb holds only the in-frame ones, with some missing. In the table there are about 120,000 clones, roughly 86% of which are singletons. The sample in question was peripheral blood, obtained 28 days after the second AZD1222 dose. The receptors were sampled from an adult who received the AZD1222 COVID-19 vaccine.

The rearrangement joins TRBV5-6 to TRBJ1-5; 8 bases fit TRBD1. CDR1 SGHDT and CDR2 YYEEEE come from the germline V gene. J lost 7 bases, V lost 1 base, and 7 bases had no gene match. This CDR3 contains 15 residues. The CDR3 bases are TGTGCCAGCAGCTTGAGGGGCAGGGGGCGACAGCCCCAGCATTTT. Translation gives CASSLRGRGRQPQHF. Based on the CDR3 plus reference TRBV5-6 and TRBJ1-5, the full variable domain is DAGVTQSPTHLIKTRGQQVTLRCSPKSGHDTVSWYQQALGQGPQFIFQYYEEEERQRGNFPDRFSGHQFPNYSSELNVNALLLGDSALYLCASSLRGRGRQPQHFGDGTRLSIL.

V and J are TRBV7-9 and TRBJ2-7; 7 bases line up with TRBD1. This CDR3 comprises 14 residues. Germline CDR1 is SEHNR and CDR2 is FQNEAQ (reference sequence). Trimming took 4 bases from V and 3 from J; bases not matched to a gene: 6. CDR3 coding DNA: TGTGCCAGCAGCTCCCAGGGGGAAGGCTACGAGCAGTACTTC. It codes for CASSSQGEGYEQYF.

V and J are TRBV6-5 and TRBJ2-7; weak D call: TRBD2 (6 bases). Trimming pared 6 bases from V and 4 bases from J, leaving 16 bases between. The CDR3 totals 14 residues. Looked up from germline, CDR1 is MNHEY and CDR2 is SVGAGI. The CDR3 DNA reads TGTGCCAGCAGATTAAGGGGAGGATATTACGAGCAGTACTTC. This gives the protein CASRLRGGYYEQYF.

The CDR3 is CASSLAGVQFF. DNA for the CDR3: TGTGCCAGCAGTTTAGCGGGAGTGCAGTTCTTC. The rearrangement joins TRBV6-6 to TRBJ2-1; 9 bases map to TRBD2. The CDR3 is 11 residues long. V trimming: 4 bases; J trimming: 12 bases; junction bases outside the gene matches: 1. Germline values: CDR1 MNHNY, CDR2 SVGAGI (reference sequence).

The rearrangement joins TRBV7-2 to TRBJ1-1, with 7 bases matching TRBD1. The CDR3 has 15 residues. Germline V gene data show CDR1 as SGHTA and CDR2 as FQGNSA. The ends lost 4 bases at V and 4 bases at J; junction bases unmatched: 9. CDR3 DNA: TGTGCCAGCAGCTCTCTAAAACAGGGGAGCACTGAAGCTTTCTTT. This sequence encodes CASSSLKQGSTEAFF.

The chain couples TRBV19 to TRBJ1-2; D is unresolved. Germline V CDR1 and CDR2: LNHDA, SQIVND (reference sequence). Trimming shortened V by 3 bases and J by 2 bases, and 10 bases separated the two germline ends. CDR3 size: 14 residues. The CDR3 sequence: CASSIQTGNYGYTF. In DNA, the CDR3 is TGTGCCAGTAGTATCCAGACGGGGAACTATGGCTACACCTTC.

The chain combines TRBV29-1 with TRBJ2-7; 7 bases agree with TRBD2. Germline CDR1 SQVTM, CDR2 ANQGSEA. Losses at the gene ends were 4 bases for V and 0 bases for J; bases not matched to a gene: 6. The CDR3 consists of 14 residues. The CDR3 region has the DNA TGCAGCGTTGTAACCCTAGCGGACTCCTACGAGCAGTACTTC. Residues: CSVVTLADSYEQYF.